This T cell receptor (beta chain) was identified during a study of blood T cell repertoires in COVID-19. Germline values: CDR1 MDHEN, CDR2 SYDVKM. The CDR3 sequence is 13 residues long. Trimming took off 3 bases at V and 5 bases at J, with 10 bases between the two ends. Original analysis: Using reference gene primer amplification, nucleated cell counts were estimated. This table comes from immunoSEQ multiplex PCR, and its TCRdb copy is limited to in-frame clones, with some not included. The V and J calls and the clone size are those of that table, but D and trimming were determined from the DNA. Of about 67,000 clones listed, 87% are singletons.

This sequence was found in an elderly woman with acute or convalescent COVID-19. Material: peripheral blood. This rearrangement joins TRBV28 to TRBJ1-2; no clear D gene. In nucleotides, the CDR3 is TGTGCCAGCAGTTTGCGGCAGTTATATGGCTACACCTTC. As protein: CASSLRQLYGYTF.